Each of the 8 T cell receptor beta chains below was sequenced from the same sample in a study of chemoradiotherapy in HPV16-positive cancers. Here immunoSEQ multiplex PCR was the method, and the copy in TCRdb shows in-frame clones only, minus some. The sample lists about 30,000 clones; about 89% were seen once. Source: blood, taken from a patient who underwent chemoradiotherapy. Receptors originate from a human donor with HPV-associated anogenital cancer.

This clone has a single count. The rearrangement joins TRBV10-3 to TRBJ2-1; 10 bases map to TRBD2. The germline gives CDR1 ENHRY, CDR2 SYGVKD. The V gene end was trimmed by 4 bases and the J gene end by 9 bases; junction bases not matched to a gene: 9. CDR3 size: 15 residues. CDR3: CAISGGAGGPTEQFF. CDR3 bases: TGTGCCATCAGTGGGGGAGCGGGGGGGCCGACTGAGCAGTTCTTC.

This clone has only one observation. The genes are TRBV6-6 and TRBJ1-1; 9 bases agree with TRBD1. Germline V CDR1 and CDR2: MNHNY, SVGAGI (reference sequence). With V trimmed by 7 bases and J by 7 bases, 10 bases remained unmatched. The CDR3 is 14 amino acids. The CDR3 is CASTTGTGSFEAFF. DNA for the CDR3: TGTGCCAGCACCACCGGGACAGGGTCCTTTGAAGCTTTCTTT.

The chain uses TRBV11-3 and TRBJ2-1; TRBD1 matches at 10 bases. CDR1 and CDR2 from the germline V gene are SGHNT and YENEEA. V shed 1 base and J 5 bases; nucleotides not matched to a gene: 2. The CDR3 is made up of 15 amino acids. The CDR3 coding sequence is TGTGCCAGCAGCTTAGGGGGACAGGGGCACAATGAGCAGTTCTTC. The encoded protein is CASSLGGQGHNEQFF.

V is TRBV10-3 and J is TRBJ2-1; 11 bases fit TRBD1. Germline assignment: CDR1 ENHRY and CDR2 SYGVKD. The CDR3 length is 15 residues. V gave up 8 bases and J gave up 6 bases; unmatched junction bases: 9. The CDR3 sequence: CAILGLGQGANEQFF. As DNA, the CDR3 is TGTGCCATCCTTGGGTTAGGACAGGGGGCCAATGAGCAGTTCTTC.

Here the CDR3 reads CASSWGDTQYF. The CDR3 DNA reads TGTGCCAGCAGCTGGGGAGATACGCAGTATTTT. V usage is TRBV5-4 and J usage is TRBJ2-3; D unresolved. This CDR3 is built from 11 residues. The germline gives CDR1 SGHNT, CDR2 YYREEE (reference sequence). Trimming shortened V by 3 bases and J by 5 bases, and 4 bases separated the two germline ends. Variable domain in full (rest from reference TRBV5-4 and TRBJ2-3): ETGVTQSPTHLIKTRGQQVTLRCSSQSGHNTVSWYQQALGQGPQFIFQYYREEENGRGNFPPRFSGLQFPNYSSELNVNALELDDSALYLCASSWGDTQYFGPGTRLTVL.

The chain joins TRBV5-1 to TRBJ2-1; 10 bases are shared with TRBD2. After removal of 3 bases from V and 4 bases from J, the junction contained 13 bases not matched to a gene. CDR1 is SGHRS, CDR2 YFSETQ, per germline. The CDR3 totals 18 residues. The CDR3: CASSSSKRGTSVYNEQFF. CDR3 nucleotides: TGCGCCAGCAGCTCATCCAAACGGGGGACTAGCGTTTACAATGAGCAGTTCTTC.

CDR3 protein: CASSVGIGRNTEAFF. The CDR3 coding sequence is TGTGCCAGCAGCGTAGGGATAGGACGGAACACTGAAGCTTTCTTT. The chain employs TRBV9 and TRBJ1-1; D remains ambiguous. Germline V gene sequence: CDR1 SGDLS, CDR2 YYNGEE. Trimming left V 0 bases short and J 1 base short, with 10 bases between. The CDR3 is 15 amino acids.

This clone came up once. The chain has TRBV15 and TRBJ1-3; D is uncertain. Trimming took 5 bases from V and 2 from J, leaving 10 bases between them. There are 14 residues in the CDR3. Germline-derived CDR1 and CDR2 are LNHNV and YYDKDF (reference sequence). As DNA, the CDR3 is TGTGCCACCAGCCTATACGGGACTGGAAACACCATATATTTT. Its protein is CATSLYGTGNTIYF.